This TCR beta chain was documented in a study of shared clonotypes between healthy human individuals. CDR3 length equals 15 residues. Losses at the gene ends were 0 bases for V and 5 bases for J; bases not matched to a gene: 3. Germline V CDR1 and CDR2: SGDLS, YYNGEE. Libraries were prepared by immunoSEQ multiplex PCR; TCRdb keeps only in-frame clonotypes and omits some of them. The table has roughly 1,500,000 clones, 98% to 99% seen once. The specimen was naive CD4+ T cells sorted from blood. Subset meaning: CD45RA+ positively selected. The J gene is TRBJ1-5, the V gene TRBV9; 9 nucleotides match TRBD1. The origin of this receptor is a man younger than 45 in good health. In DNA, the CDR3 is TGTGCCAGCAGCGTAGACGGACAGGGGCATCAGCCCCAGCATTTT. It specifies CASSVDGQGHQPQHF.